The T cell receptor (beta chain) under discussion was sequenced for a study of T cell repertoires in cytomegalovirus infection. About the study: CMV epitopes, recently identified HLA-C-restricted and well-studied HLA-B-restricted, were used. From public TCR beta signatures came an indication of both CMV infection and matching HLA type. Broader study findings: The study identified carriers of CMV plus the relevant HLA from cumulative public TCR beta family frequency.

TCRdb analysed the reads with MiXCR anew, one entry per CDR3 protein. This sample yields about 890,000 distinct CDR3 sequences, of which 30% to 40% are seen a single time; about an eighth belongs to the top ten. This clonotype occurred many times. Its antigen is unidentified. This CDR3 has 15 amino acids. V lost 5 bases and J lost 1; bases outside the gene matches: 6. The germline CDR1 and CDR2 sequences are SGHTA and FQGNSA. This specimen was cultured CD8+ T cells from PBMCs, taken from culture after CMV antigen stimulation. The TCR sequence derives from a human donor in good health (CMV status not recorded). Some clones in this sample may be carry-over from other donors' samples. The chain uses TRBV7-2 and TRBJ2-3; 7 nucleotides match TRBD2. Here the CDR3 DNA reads TGTGCCAGCAGCGGGAGGGTGTGGGGCACAGATACGCAGTATTTT. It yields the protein CASSGRVWGTDTQYF.